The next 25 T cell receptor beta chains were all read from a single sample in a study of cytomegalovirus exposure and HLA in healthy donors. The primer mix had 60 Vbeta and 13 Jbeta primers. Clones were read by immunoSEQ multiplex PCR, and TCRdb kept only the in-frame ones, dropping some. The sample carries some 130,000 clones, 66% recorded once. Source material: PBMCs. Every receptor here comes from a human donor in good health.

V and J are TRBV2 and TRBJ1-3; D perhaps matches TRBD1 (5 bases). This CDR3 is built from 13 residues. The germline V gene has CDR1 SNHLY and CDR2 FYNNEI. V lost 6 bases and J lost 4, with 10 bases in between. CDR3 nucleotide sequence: TGTGCCAGCAGGGCCTCAGGGGGAAACACCATATATTTT. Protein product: CASRASGGNTIYF.

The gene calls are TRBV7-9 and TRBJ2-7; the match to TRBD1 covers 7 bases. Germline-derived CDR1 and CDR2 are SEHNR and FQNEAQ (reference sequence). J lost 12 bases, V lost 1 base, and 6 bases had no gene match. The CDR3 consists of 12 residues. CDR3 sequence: CASSLGQGPWYF. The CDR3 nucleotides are TGTGCCAGCAGCTTAGGACAGGGCCCCTGGTACTTC.

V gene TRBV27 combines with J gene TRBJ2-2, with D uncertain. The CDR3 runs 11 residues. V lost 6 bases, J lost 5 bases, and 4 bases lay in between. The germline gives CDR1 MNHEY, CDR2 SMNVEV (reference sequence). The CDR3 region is CASSGTGELFF. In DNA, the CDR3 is TGTGCCAGCAGCGGGACCGGGGAGCTGTTTTTT.

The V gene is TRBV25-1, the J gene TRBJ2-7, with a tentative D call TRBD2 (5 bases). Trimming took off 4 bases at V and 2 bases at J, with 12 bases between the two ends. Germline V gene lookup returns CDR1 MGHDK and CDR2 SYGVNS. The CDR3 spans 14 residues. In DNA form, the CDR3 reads TGTGCCAGCAGTGCCGGGCGGGTCCCCTACGAGCAGTACTTC. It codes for CASSAGRVPYEQYF.

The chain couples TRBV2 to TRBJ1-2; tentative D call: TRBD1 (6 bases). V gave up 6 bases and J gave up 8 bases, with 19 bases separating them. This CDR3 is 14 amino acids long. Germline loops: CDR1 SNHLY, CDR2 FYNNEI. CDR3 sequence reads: CASSTDRFSTGYTF. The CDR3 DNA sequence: TGTGCCAGCAGCACCGACAGGTTCTCCACCGGCTACACCTTC.

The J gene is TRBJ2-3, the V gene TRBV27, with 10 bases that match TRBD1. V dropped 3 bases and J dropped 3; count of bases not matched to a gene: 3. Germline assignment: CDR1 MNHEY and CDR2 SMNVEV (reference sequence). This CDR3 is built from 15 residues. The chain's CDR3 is CASSLWDRGTDTQYF. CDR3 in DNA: TGTGCCAGCAGTTTGTGGGACAGGGGAACAGATACGCAGTATTTT.

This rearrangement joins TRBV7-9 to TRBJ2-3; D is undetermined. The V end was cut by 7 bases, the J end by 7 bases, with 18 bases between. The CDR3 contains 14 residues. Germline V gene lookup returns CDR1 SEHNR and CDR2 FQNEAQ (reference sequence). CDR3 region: CASKTPEVTNTQYF. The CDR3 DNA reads TGTGCCAGCAAGACTCCCGAGGTTACGAATACGCAGTATTTT.

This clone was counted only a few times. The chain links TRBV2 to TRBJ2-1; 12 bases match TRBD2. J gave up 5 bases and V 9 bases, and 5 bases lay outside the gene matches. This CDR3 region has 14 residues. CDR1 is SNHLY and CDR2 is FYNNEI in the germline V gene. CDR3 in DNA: TGTGCCAGGATCAGGACTAGCGGGAACAATGAGCAGTTCTTC. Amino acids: CARIRTSGNNEQFF.

This chain's CDR3 is CASPPVRGRTGELFF. The CDR3 DNA reads TGTGCCAGCCCGCCAGTCAGGGGGCGAACCGGGGAGCTGTTTTTT. J is TRBJ2-2 and V is TRBV18; 8 nucleotides match TRBD1. Germline V gene data show CDR1 as KGHSH and CDR2 as LQKENI. The CDR3 is 15 amino acids. The V segment lost 8 bases and the J segment 5 bases; nucleotides outside the gene matches: 10.

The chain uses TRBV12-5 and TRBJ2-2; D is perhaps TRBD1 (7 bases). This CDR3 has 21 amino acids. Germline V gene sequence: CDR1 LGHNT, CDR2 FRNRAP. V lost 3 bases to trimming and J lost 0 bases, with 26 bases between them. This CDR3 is CASGFGLEGAPNDPNTGELFF. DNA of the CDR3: TGTGCTAGTGGTTTCGGGCTGGAGGGGGCACCTAACGACCCGAACACCGGGGAGCTGTTTTTT. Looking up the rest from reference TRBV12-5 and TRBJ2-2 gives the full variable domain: DARVTQTPRHKVTEMGQEVTMRCQPILGHNTVFWYRQTMMQGLELLAYFRNRAPLDDSGMPKDRFSAEMPDATLATLKIQPSEPRDSAVYFCASGFGLEGAPNDPNTGELFFGEGSRLTVL.

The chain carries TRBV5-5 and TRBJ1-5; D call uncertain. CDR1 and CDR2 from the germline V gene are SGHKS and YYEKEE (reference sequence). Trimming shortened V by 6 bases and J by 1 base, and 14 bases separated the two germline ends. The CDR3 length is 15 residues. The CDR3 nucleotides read TGTGCCAGCACCAAGATGGGAGGGAGCAATCAGCCCCAGCATTTT. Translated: CASTKMGGSNQPQHF.

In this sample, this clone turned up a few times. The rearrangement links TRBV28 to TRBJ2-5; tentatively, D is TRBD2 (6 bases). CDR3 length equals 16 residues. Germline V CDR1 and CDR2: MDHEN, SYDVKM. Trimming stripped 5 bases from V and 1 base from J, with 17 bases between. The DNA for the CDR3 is TGTGCCAGCAGTCCCCGCGGGGCGTATTCCCAAGAGACCCAGTACTTC. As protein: CASSPRGAYSQETQYF.

CDR3 DNA sequence: TGTGCCAGTAGTATTCAGGCGACACGTTTGACCGAAAAACTGTTTTTT. Its translation: CASSIQATRLTEKLFF. The chain uses TRBV19 and TRBJ1-4, with D hard to call. Germline V gives CDR1 LNHDA, CDR2 SQIVND (reference sequence). Trimming left V 3 bases short and J 8 bases short, with 19 bases between. The CDR3 spans 16 residues.

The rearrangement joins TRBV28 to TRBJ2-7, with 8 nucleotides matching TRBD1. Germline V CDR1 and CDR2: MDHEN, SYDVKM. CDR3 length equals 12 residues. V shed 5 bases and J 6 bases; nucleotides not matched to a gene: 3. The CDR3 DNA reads TGTGCCAGCAGTACTGGGACAGGCGAGCAGTACTTC. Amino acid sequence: CASSTGTGEQYF.

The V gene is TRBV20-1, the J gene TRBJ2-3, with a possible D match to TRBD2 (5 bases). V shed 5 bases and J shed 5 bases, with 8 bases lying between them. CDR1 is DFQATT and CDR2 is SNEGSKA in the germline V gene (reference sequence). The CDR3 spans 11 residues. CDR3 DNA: TGCAGTGCTCCTCGGGGAGATACGCAGTATTTT. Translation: CSAPRGDTQYF.

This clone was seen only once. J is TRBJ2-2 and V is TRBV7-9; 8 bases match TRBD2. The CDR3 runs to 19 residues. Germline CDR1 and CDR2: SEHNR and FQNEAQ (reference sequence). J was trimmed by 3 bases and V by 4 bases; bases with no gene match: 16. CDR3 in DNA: TGTGCCAGCAGCTGGGGGTTGGTAGCGGGAAGGTTCGACACCGGGGAGCTGTTTTTT. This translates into CASSWGLVAGRFDTGELFF. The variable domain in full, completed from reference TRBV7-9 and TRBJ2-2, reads DTGVSQNPRHKITKRGQNVTFRCDPISEHNRLYWYRQTLGQGPEFLTYFQNEAQLEKSRLLSDRFSAERPKGSFSTLEIQRTEQGDSAMYLCASSWGLVAGRFDTGELFFGEGSRLTVL.

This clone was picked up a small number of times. CDR3 sequence (DNA): TGTGCCAGCAGTTTCTTCAGGGGGAACACTGAAGCTTTCTTT. This codes for CASSFFRGNTEAFF. This chain joins TRBV28 and TRBJ1-1, with D possibly matching TRBD1 (6 bases). The V gene lost 3 bases and the J gene lost 1 base, with 9 bases spanning the gap. The length of the CDR3 is 14 residues. Germline lookup yields CDR1 MDHEN and CDR2 SYDVKM.

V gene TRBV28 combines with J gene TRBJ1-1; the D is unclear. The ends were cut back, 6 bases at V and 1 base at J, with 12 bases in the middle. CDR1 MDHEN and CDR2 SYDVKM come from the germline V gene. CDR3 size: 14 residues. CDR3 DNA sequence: TGTGCCAGCAGCCCCGGGGAGGGGAACACTGAAGCTTTCTTT. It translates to CASSPGEGNTEAFF.

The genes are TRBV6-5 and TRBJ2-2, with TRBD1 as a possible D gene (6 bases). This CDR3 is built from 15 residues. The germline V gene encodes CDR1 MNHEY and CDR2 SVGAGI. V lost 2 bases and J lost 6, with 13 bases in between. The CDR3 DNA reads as TGTGCCAGCAGTTACGAGTACAGGGCGGCCGGGGAGCTGTTTTTT. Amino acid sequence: CASSYEYRAAGELFF.

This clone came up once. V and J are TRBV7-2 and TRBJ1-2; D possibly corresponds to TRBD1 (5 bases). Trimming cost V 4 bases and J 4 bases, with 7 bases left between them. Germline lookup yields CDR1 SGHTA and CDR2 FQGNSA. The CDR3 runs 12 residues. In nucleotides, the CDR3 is TGTGCCAGCAGCTCCACAGGCTATGGCTACACCTTC. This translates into CASSSTGYGYTF.

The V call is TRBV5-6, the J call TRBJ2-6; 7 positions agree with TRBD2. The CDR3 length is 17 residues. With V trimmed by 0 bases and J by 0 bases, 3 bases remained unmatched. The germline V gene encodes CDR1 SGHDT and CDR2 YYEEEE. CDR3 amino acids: CASSLELASSGANVLTF. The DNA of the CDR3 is TGTGCCAGCAGCTTGGAACTAGCGAGCTCTGGGGCCAACGTCCTGACTTTC. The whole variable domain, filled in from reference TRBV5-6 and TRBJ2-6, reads DAGVTQSPTHLIKTRGQQVTLRCSPKSGHDTVSWYQQALGQGPQFIFQYYEEEERQRGNFPDRFSGHQFPNYSSELNVNALLLGDSALYLCASSLELASSGANVLTFGAGSRLTVL.

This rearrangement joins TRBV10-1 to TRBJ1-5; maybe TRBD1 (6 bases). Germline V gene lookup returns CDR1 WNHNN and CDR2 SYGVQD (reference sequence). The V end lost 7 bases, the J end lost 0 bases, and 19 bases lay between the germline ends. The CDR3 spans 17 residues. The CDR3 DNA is TGCGCCAGCATTTACTGTTCGACAGGCTATAGCAATCAGCCCCAGCATTTT. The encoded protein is CASIYCSTGYSNQPQHF.

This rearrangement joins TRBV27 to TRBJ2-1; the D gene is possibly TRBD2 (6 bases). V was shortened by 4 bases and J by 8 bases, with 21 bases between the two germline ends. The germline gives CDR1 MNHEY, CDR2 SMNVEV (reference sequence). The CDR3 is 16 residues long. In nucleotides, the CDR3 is TGTGCCAGCAGTTCGTTTCGCGGGGCCCGGGGGTATGAGCAGTTCTTC. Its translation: CASSSFRGARGYEQFF.

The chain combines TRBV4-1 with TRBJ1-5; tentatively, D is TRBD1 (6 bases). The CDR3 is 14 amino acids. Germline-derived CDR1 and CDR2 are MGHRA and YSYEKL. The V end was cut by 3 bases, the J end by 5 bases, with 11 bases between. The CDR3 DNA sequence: TGCGCCAGCAGCCACCCTACAGGGTATCAGCCCCAGCATTTT. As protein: CASSHPTGYQPQHF.

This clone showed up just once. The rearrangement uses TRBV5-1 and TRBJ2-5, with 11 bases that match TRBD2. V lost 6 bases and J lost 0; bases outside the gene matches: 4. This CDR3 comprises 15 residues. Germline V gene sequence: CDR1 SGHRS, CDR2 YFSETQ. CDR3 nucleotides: TGCGCCAGCACCTTAGCGGGAGGGAACCAAGAGACCCAGTACTTC. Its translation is CASTLAGGNQETQYF.